A selection of T cell receptor beta chains follows, all from one sample in a study of blood T cell repertoires in COVID-19. Only in-frame clones appear in the TCRdb table, and some are missing; sequencing was by immunoSEQ multiplex PCR. The profile covers approximately 300,000 clones, with 87% appearing a single time and 2% to 2.5% taken by the ten largest. Sequencing was carried out using peripheral blood. The receptors here all came from a woman aged 50 to 60 who had recovered from COVID-19. CDR3s include the opening cysteine and the closing phenylalanine or tryptophan. A D gene is named only where the DNA matches it firmly. Only part of the rows carry a size: once, few, many, or a class if the clone is expanded.

v_gene	d_gene	abundance	j_gene	CDR3aa	CDR3nt
TRBV18	TRBD2	.	TRBJ2-2	CASSPRGLAGGTGELFF	TGTGCCAGCTCACCAAGGGGACTAGCGGGAGGCACCGGGGAGCTGTTTTTT
TRBV6-5	.	.	TRBJ2-7	CASSRTALSYEQYF	TGTGCCAGCAGCCGGACAGCCCTCTCCTACGAGCAGTACTTC
TRBV7-3	TRBD2	.	TRBJ2-3	CASSRTSGRTDTQYF	TGTGCCAGCAGCCGGACTAGCGGGAGGACAGATACGCAGTATTTT
TRBV9	TRBD2	once	TRBJ2-3	CASSALGGLDSDTQYF	TGTGCCAGCAGCGCACTGGGGGGGTTGGACTCAGATACGCAGTATTTT
TRBV4-3	.	.	TRBJ2-5	CASSQDGGLKGETQYF	TGCGCCAGCAGCCAAGATGGGGGCCTCAAGGGAGAGACCCAGTACTTC
TRBV28	TRBD2	once	TRBJ2-3	CASSSPGTSATDTQYF	TGTGCCAGCAGCTCCCCCGGGACTAGCGCCACAGATACGCAGTATTTT
TRBV5-4	TRBD1	.	TRBJ1-1	CASSLPGGLNTEAFF	TGTGCCAGCAGCTTACCAGGGGGCTTGAACACTGAAGCTTTCTTT
TRBV4-1	TRBD1	once	TRBJ2-1	CASSQAGTAYNEQFF	TGCGCCAGCAGCCAGGCCGGGACAGCTTACAATGAGCAGTTCTTC
TRBV7-3	.	.	TRBJ1-5	CASSLMPDQPQHF	TGTGCCAGCAGCTTAATGCCGGATCAGCCCCAGCATTTT
TRBV9	TRBD1	.	TRBJ2-7	CASSPLSEDRGGEQYF	TGTGCCAGCAGTCCCCTTAGTGAGGACAGGGGTGGCGAGCAGTACTTC
TRBV5-1	.	.	TRBJ2-7	CASSLEGQTYEQYF	TGCGCCAGCAGCTTGGAAGGACAGACGTACGAGCAGTACTTC
TRBV6-4	TRBD1	.	TRBJ2-1	CASSMGTEYNEQFF	TGTGCCAGCAGCATGGGGACAGAATACAATGAGCAGTTCTTC
TRBV19	TRBD2	.	TRBJ2-5	CASRTSTGLAVETQYF	TGTGCCAGTAGAACATCGACAGGACTAGCGGTAGAGACCCAGTACTTC
TRBV22-1	.	.	TRBJ2-5	CPGSDAGTGGGETQYF	TGTCCTGGGAGCGACGCCGGGACAGGGGGTGGAGAGACCCAGTACTTC
TRBV12-5	TRBD1	.	TRBJ1-1	CASGLQGAQTEAFF	TGTGCTAGTGGCCTACAGGGGGCGCAGACTGAAGCTTTCTTT
TRBV18	TRBD1	once	TRBJ1-2	CASSPVDRGRDGYTF	TGTGCCAGCTCACCCGTTGACAGGGGGCGCGATGGCTACACCTTC
TRBV6-5	.	.	TRBJ1-2	CASSYGEGAYGYTF	TGTGCCAGCAGTTACGGCGAAGGGGCCTATGGCTACACCTTC
TRBV7-2	TRBD1	.	TRBJ1-1	CASSLGVQGRAFF	TGTGCCAGCAGCTTAGGGGTACAGGGGCGGGCTTTCTTT
TRBV9	TRBD2	.	TRBJ2-3	CASSDPRGGASTDTQYF	TGTGCCAGCAGCGACCCACGGGGGGGAGCGTCCACAGATACGCAGTATTTT
TRBV29-1	TRBD2	.	TRBJ2-2	CSVGGGDTGELFF	TGCAGCGTTGGGGGAGGGGACACCGGGGAGCTGTTTTTT
TRBV23-1	TRBD2	once	TRBJ2-4	CASSQSGRGAKNIQYF	TGCGCCAGCAGTCAATCCGGGAGGGGCGCCAAAAACATTCAGTACTTC
TRBV11-2	TRBD1	few	TRBJ1-1	CASSPKLRQGTEAFF	TGTGCCAGCAGCCCGAAACTAAGACAGGGAACTGAAGCTTTCTTT